This TCR beta chain emerged from a study of T cell responses to AZD1222 COVID-19 vaccine. Overall study context: Whether given at about 4 or about 12 weeks, second doses were pooled. Study-level points and caveats: The study reported that nearly half of spike-specific TCRs target unmutated variant regions. Most donors were white British and more were female, and clonal diversity was possibly underestimated. Spike-wide vaccine-associated CD4 TCRs dominated at 160-218 and 743-854.

After removal of 5 bases from V and 8 bases from J, the junction contained 5 bases not matched to a gene. The CDR3 is 14 amino acids. Germline CDR1 is LNHDA and CDR2 is SQIVND (reference sequence). This clone is a singleton in its sample. Antigen unknown. The method was immunoSEQ multiplex PCR; TCRdb's version includes in-frame clones alone and lacks a portion of them. The table records 150,000 or so clones, 80% to 90% of them present only once. This chain joins TRBV19 and TRBJ1-6, with 8 nucleotides matching TRBD1. This receptor was taken from an adult in good health. The source material was peripheral blood, sampled on day 0 of AZD1222 vaccination. In nucleotides, the CDR3 is TGTGCCAGTAGTGCCAGGGGGCGAGATTCACCCCTCCACTTT. Amino acids: CASSARGRDSPLHF.